This T cell receptor (beta chain) was sequenced in a study of T cell repertoires in cytomegalovirus infection. About the research overall: CMV infection plus the matching HLA type was flagged by public TCR beta signatures. Study-level results: The study identified carriers of CMV plus the relevant HLA from cumulative public TCR beta family frequency. CMV-specific HLA-C-restricted TCR beta clonotypes dominated the ex vivo response.

This clonotype was seen many times. As yet, its antigen is unknown. TCRdb recomputed calls from the reads with MiXCR, one row per CDR3 protein. The sample lists approximately 300,000 distinct CDR3 sequences, 25% occurring once. Germline V gene lookup returns CDR1 SGHTA and CDR2 FQGNSA. This CDR3 is built from 13 residues. V gave up 1 base and J gave up 4 bases, with 7 bases separating them. The source was cultured PBMCs, collected from culture after CMV antigen stimulation. The source of this sequence is a human donor in good health (CMV status not recorded). Some clones in this sample may be carry-over from other donors' samples. The chain employs TRBV7-2 and TRBJ2-5, with D possibly TRBD1 on 5 matching bases. The CDR3 bases are TGTGCCAGCAGCTTAGAACAGGCAGAGACCCAGTACTTC. It encodes CASSLEQAETQYF.